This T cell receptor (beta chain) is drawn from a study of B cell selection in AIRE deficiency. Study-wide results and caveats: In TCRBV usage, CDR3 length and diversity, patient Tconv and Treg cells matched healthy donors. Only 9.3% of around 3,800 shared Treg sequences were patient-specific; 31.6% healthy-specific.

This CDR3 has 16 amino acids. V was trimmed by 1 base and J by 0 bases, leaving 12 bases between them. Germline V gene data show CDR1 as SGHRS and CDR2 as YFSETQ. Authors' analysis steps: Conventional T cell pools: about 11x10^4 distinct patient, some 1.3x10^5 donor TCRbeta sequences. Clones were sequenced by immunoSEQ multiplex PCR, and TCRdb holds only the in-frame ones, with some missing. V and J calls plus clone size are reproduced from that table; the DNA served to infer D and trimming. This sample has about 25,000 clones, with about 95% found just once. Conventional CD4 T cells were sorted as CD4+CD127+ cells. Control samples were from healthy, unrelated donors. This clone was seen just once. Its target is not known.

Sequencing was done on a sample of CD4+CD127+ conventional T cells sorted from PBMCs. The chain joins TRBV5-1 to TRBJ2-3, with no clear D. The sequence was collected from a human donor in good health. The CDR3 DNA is TGCGCCAGCAGCTTGCCCACGGGTTCTAGCACAGATACGCAGTATTTT. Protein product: CASSLPTGSSTDTQYF.